Below, 8 T cell receptor beta chains from the same sample are listed, as sequenced in a study of shared clonotypes between healthy human individuals. Method: immunoSEQ multiplex PCR; TCRdb's copy keeps in-frame clones and lacks some. The sample comprises about 1.1 million clones, 75% to 80% of which are singletons, and 0.6% to 0.75% rests with the top ten. The source material was memory CD4+ T cells from PBMCs. Indicated subset: CD45RA-negative fraction. The source of these receptors is a man aged 18 to 35 in good health. Some clones in this sample may be carry-over from other donors' samples.

This chain joins TRBV2 and TRBJ2-1; 12 bases map to TRBD2. Germline values: CDR1 SNHLY, CDR2 FYNNEI. With V trimmed by 5 bases and J by 0 bases, 5 bases remained unmatched. This CDR3 has 17 residues. The CDR3 here is CASSPPSGRGSYNEQFF. The CDR3 DNA is TGTGCCAGCAGTCCACCTAGCGGGAGGGGCTCCTACAATGAGCAGTTCTTC.

The chain carries TRBV5-1 and TRBJ2-5; D tentatively fits TRBD1 or TRBD2 (6 bases each). Germline loops: CDR1 SGHRS, CDR2 YFSETQ. The CDR3 extends over 14 amino acids. V lost 4 bases, J lost 5 bases, and 15 bases lay in between. This chain's CDR3 is CASSDLGGVETQYF. The DNA of the CDR3 is TGCGCCAGCAGCGACCTCGGGGGCGTGGAGACCCAGTACTTC.

This chain connects TRBV7-3 to TRBJ2-3, with TRBD2 identical over 10 bases. CDR1 and CDR2 from the germline V gene are SGHTA and FQGTGA. CDR3 length equals 16 residues. J lost 5 bases, V lost 5 bases, and 10 bases had no gene match. The CDR3 loop is CASSPAASGSRDTQYF. CDR3 nucleotides: TGTGCCAGCAGCCCGGCGGCTAGCGGGAGTAGAGATACGCAGTATTTT.

The chain joins TRBV6-6 to TRBJ2-1; a weak D match, TRBD1 (5 bases). CDR3 length: 14 amino acids. Trimming pared 2 bases from V and 6 bases from J, leaving 11 bases between. Germline values: CDR1 MNHNY, CDR2 SVGAGI (reference sequence). This CDR3 is CASSYVLGVNEQFF. In nucleotides, the CDR3 is TGTGCCAGCAGTTACGTCCTAGGGGTCAATGAGCAGTTCTTC.

Details on this clone: The sample carries other DNA sequences with the same CDR3. CDR3 DNA sequence: TGTGCCAGCAGCGCATTAGGAACGGGGGGAAACACCATATATTTT. Translation: CASSALGTGGNTIYF. The gene calls are TRBV9 and TRBJ1-3; D uncertain. Germline CDR1 and CDR2: SGDLS and YYNGEE. V shed 3 bases and J shed 4 bases, with 14 bases lying between them. CDR3 length: 15 residues.

The chain recombines TRBV2 with TRBJ1-5; 8 bases match TRBD1. The V and J ends lost 5 bases and 7 bases, in that order; junction bases with no gene match: 7. The CDR3 loop spans 14 amino acids. The V gene's germline CDR1 is SNHLY and CDR2 FYNNEI. The CDR3 nucleotides read TGTGCCAGCAGTTCATTGGACAGGGACCAGCCCCAGCATTTT. It is translated as CASSSLDRDQPQHF.

This chain joins TRBV4-2 and TRBJ1-5, with D possibly matching TRBD1 (5 bases). The CDR3 spans 15 residues. Germline lookup yields CDR1 LGHNA and CDR2 YNFKEQ. Trimming pared 2 bases from V and 2 bases from J, leaving 10 bases between. The CDR3 reads CASSQNLQGNQPQHF. DNA for the CDR3: TGTGCCAGCAGCCAAAACCTACAGGGCAATCAGCCCCAGCATTTT.

This chain uses TRBV5-4 with TRBJ1-2; TRBD1 might be the D (5 bases). Trimming left V 0 bases short and J 6 bases short, with 9 bases between. The germline CDR1 and CDR2 sequences are SGHNT and YYREEE (reference sequence). The CDR3 runs to 13 residues. Here the CDR3 reads CASSLAGGDGYTF. In nucleotides, the CDR3 is TGTGCCAGCAGCTTGGCCGGGGGGGATGGCTACACCTTC.